These T cell receptor beta chains were read from a single sample in a study of T cell responses to AZD1222 COVID-19 vaccine. Sequencing was performed with immunoSEQ multiplex PCR; in TCRdb, only in-frame clones are kept and a portion is missing. The sample yields tens of thousands of clones, approximately 90% seen once. The material sequenced was peripheral blood, taken 28 days after the second AZD1222 dose. The receptor source for this set is an adult who received the AZD1222 COVID-19 vaccine. Each CDR3 is given with its conserved first and last residue. A D gene is named only where the DNA matches it firmly. Some rows mark clone size as missing; the rest say once, few, many or name a class of expanded clone.

TRBV5-6	.	once	TRBJ1-3	TGTGCCAGCAGCTCCACGGACAAGGCCCACTCTGGAAACACCATATATTTT	CASSSTDKAHSGNTIYF
TRBV5-1	TRBD1	.	TRBJ1-2	TGCGCCAGCAGCCGGGACAGGGGAAGGTATGGCTACACCTTC	CASSRDRGRYGYTF
TRBV28	TRBD2	.	TRBJ2-1	TGTGCCAGCAGATCCAACCCAGGGACTAGCGGGAGGGCCTCTTACAATGAGCAGTTCTTC	CASRSNPGTSGRASYNEQFF
TRBV4-2	TRBD1	few	TRBJ1-1	TGTGCCAGCAGCCAAGGGACTCGACAGGGAGGCACTGAAGCTTTCTTT	CASSQGTRQGGTEAFF
TRBV11-2	.	.	TRBJ1-2	TGTGCCAGCAGCTTCCAAGACTATGGCTACACCTTC	CASSFQDYGYTF
TRBV5-4	.	.	TRBJ1-1	TGTGCCAGCAGCTTGGGGACAGTCACTGAAGCTTTCTTT	CASSLGTVTEAFF
TRBV15	TRBD2	once	TRBJ2-2	TGTGCCACCAGCAGAGACACCGGGACTAATGCTCTCCGGGAGCTGTTTTTT	CATSRDTGTNALRELFF
TRBV6-1	.	.	TRBJ2-2	TGTGCCAGCAGTGAAGCGGGGGGCGCCGGGGAGCTGTTTTTT	CASSEAGGAGELFF
TRBV5-5	.	.	TRBJ2-6	TGTGCCAGCAGCTTAGGAGGGACTGGGGCCAACGTCCTGACTTTC	CASSLGGTGANVLTF
TRBV30	.	.	TRBJ1-5	TGTGCCTGGAGTTATGGGACGGACCTACATTTT	CAWSYGTDLHF
TRBV5-6	TRBD1	.	TRBJ1-4	TGTGCCAGCAGCTGGGGACAGGCTAATGAAAAACTGTTTTTT	CASSWGQANEKLFF
TRBV12-3/TRBV12-4	.	.	TRBJ1-5	TGTGCCAGCAGCCCAGAAGGTAATCAGCCCCAGCATTTT	CASSPEGNQPQHF
TRBV10-2	.	.	TRBJ1-5	TGCGCCAGCAGGGGGCCGTATAGCAATCAGCCCCAGCATTTT	CASRGPYSNQPQHF
TRBV30	TRBD2	few	TRBJ2-2	TGTGCCTGGAGCGGGGGACTAGAGGTGCGGGAGCTGTTTTTT	CAWSGGLEVRELFF
TRBV28	.	once	TRBJ1-3	TGTGCCTCAAACACTAACTCTGGAAACACCATATATTTT	CASNTNSGNTIYF
TRBV6-4	.	.	TRBJ2-1	TGTGCCAGCAGTGACTCTCTAGATTCCCCCACCAATGAGCAGTTCTTC	CASSDSLDSPTNEQFF
TRBV19	.	.	TRBJ1-6	TGTGCCAGTAGTTCCGGCCCATTAGTGGTAAATTCACCCCTCCACTTT	CASSSGPLVVNSPLHF
TRBV10-1	.	.	TRBJ1-5	TGCGCCAGCGCCCTCCATCGGCGCAATCAGCCCCAGCATTTT	CASALHRRNQPQHF
TRBV6-6	TRBD1	.	TRBJ1-4	TGTGCCAGCGGGGGACAGGGTGGAAAACTGTTTTTT	CASGGQGGKLFF
TRBV27	TRBD2	once	TRBJ2-7	TGTGCCAGCAGTTTAGAGGGACTAGCGGGAGGGCCTTCCGCCGAGCAGTACTTC	CASSLEGLAGGPSAEQYF
TRBV11-2	.	.	TRBJ1-2	TGTGCCAGCAGCTTTTACAGGGACGAAGGCTACACCTTC	CASSFYRDEGYTF
TRBV7-2	.	.	TRBJ1-5	TGTGCCAGCAGCTTGTCGCGGAGCAATCAGCCCCAGCATTTT	CASSLSRSNQPQHF
TRBV13	.	once	TRBJ1-1	TGTGCCAGCAGCTCGATCACTGAAGCTTTCTTT	CASSSITEAFF
TRBV11-1	.	.	TRBJ1-5	TGTGCCAGCAGCTTAATTGACGGTCAGCCCCAGCATTTT	CASSLIDGQPQHF
TRBV11-2	.	.	TRBJ2-1	TGTGCCAGCAGCCCCCGGATGACCTCCACCTACAATGAGCAGTTCTTC	CASSPRMTSTYNEQFF
TRBV27	TRBD2	.	TRBJ2-7	TGTGCCAGCAGTCCTAGACTAGCTCTTACCTACGAGCAGTACTTC	CASSPRLALTYEQYF
TRBV27	.	.	TRBJ1-1	TGTGCCAGCAGTTTCCCCGGGGGCACTGAAGCTTTCTTT	CASSFPGGTEAFF
TRBV7-6	TRBD1	.	TRBJ1-3	TGTGCCAGCAGCCCCGGGACAGTTGGTGGAAACACCATATATTTT	CASSPGTVGGNTIYF
TRBV24-1	.	.	TRBJ2-7	TGTGCCACCAGTGATTTCGGGGTTTTTCTTGCCTACGAGCAGTACTTC	CATSDFGVFLAYEQYF
TRBV5-4	.	.	TRBJ2-7	TGTGCCAGCAGCTTGGCCCTTGGGGGGGCCTCCGAGCAGTACTTC	CASSLALGGASEQYF
TRBV7-9	.	once	TRBJ2-1	TGTGCCAGCAGCCCCCGGACGAGCAGTGGAGACTTGGTCTTC	CASSPRTSSGDLVF
TRBV6-5	.	few	TRBJ1-2	TGTGCCAGCAGTTACACCCCGGCCAGCTATAACTATGGCTACACCTTC	CASSYTPASYNYGYTF